The clone carrying this T cell receptor beta chain appeared many times. The record originates from a study of T-cell reconstitution after alpha-beta-depleted transplantation in children. Germline lookup yields CDR1 MGHRA and CDR2 YSYEKL. There are 14 residues in the CDR3. The ends were cut back, 2 bases at V and 4 bases at J, with 11 bases in the middle. The library targeted TCRbeta and was prepared with unique molecular identifiers. One entry per CDR3 protein results from TCRdb running MiXCR on the PCR reads. The table has around 200,000 distinct CDR3 sequences, around 7.7% seen once; the top ten hold roughly 35%.

This sample comprised PBMCs, mostly from graft donor cells, obtained 360 days after TCRalphabeta/CD19-depleted stem cell transplant. The V call is TRBV4-1, the J call TRBJ1-1; the D is unclear. This receptor was obtained from a male patient aged 2 to 10 who had a stem cell transplant for acute myeloid leukemia, so the T cells may come from the graft donor. For the CDR3, the DNA is TGCGCCAGCAGCCAATCCAATGGTGTCACTGAAGCTTTCTTT. It codes for CASSQSNGVTEAFF.